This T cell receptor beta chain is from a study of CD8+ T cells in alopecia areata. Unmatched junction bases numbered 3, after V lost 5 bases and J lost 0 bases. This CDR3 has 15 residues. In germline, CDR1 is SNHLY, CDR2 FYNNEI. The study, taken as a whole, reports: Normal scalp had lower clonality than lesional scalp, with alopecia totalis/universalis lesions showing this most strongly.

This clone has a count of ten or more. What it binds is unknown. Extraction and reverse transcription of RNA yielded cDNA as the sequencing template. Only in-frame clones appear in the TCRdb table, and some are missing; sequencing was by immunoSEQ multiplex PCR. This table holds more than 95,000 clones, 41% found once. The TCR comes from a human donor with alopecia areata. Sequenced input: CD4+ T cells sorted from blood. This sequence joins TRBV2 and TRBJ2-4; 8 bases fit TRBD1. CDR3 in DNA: TGTGCCAGCAGTCAAGACAGGGGAGCCAAAAACATTCAGTACTTC. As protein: CASSQDRGAKNIQYF.